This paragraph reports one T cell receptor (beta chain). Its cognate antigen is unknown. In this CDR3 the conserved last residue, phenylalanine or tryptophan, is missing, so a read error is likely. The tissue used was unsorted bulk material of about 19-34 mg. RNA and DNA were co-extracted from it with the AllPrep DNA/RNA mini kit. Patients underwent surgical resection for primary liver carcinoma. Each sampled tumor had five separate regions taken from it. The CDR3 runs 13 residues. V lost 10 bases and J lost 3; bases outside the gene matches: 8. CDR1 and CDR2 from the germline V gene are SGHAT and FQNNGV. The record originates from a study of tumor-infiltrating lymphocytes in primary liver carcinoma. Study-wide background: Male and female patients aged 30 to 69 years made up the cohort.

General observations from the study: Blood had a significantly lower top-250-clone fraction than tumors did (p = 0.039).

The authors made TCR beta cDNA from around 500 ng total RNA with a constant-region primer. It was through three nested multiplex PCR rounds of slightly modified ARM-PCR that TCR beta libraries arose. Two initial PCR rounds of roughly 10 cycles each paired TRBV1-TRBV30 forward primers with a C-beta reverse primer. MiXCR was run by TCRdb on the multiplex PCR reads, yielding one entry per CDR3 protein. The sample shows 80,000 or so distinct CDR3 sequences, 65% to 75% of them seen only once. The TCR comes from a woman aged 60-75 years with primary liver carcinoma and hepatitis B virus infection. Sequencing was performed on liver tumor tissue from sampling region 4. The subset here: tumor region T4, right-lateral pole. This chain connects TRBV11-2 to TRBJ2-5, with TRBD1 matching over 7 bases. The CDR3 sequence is CAKSRDREETQYL. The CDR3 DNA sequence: TGTGCCAAAAGCCGGGACAGAGAAGAGACCCAGTACCTC.